This TCR beta chain was found in a study of blood T cell repertoires in COVID-19. Study background: Sites across the United States, Italy and Spain contributed samples from acute and convalescent COVID-19. The cDNA or gDNA used as material had been derived from T cells, B-cell-depleted T cells, or PBMCs.

V gave up 3 bases and J gave up 1 base; unmatched junction bases: 4. Per the germline V gene, CDR1 is KGHDR and CDR2 is SFDVKD. This CDR3 has 16 amino acids. Profiling relied on immunoSEQ multiplex PCR, and the TCRdb table lists in-frame clones only, not all of them. This sample carries a few hundred thousand clones, about 88% of them seen once, and the ten largest clones take under 3.5%. The sequenced sample was PBMCs or T cells enriched from blood (not recorded which). V is TRBV24-1 and J is TRBJ2-2; TRBD1 agrees at 7 bases. This receptor was obtained from a woman aged 45-65 years who had recovered from COVID-19. The CDR3 loop reads CATSDPTGKNTGELFF. The CDR3 DNA reads TGTGCCACCAGTGATCCGACAGGGAAGAACACCGGGGAGCTGTTTTTT.